This paragraph reports one T cell receptor beta chain. These data originate in a study of CD8 T cells in Susac syndrome. This CDR3 is 13 amino acids long. The V gene's germline CDR1 is SQVTM and CDR2 ANQGSEA. Trimming took off 2 bases at V and 4 bases at J, with 12 bases between the two ends. Sequencing of TCR beta was carried out in blood CD8+ and CD4+ T cells. The multiple sclerosis control cohort comprised treatment-naive individuals presenting with stable or active relapsing-remitting disease. A quantity of roughly 0.5 to 1 ug RNA underwent reverse transcription using random hexamers. TCRdb re-called the immunoSEQ multiplex PCR reads with MiXCR, one entry per CDR3 protein. This sample has approximately 190,000 distinct CDR3 sequences; about 95% occur once, and the top ten carry about 0.096%.

The V and J genes are TRBV29-1 and TRBJ2-7; TRBD1 is a possible D gene (5 bases). Input material: CD4+ T cells from PBMCs. This receptor was obtained from a human donor with multiple sclerosis. The CDR3 is CSVESQGVYEQYF. CDR3 in DNA: TGCAGCGTTGAAAGCCAGGGTGTGTACGAGCAGTACTTC.